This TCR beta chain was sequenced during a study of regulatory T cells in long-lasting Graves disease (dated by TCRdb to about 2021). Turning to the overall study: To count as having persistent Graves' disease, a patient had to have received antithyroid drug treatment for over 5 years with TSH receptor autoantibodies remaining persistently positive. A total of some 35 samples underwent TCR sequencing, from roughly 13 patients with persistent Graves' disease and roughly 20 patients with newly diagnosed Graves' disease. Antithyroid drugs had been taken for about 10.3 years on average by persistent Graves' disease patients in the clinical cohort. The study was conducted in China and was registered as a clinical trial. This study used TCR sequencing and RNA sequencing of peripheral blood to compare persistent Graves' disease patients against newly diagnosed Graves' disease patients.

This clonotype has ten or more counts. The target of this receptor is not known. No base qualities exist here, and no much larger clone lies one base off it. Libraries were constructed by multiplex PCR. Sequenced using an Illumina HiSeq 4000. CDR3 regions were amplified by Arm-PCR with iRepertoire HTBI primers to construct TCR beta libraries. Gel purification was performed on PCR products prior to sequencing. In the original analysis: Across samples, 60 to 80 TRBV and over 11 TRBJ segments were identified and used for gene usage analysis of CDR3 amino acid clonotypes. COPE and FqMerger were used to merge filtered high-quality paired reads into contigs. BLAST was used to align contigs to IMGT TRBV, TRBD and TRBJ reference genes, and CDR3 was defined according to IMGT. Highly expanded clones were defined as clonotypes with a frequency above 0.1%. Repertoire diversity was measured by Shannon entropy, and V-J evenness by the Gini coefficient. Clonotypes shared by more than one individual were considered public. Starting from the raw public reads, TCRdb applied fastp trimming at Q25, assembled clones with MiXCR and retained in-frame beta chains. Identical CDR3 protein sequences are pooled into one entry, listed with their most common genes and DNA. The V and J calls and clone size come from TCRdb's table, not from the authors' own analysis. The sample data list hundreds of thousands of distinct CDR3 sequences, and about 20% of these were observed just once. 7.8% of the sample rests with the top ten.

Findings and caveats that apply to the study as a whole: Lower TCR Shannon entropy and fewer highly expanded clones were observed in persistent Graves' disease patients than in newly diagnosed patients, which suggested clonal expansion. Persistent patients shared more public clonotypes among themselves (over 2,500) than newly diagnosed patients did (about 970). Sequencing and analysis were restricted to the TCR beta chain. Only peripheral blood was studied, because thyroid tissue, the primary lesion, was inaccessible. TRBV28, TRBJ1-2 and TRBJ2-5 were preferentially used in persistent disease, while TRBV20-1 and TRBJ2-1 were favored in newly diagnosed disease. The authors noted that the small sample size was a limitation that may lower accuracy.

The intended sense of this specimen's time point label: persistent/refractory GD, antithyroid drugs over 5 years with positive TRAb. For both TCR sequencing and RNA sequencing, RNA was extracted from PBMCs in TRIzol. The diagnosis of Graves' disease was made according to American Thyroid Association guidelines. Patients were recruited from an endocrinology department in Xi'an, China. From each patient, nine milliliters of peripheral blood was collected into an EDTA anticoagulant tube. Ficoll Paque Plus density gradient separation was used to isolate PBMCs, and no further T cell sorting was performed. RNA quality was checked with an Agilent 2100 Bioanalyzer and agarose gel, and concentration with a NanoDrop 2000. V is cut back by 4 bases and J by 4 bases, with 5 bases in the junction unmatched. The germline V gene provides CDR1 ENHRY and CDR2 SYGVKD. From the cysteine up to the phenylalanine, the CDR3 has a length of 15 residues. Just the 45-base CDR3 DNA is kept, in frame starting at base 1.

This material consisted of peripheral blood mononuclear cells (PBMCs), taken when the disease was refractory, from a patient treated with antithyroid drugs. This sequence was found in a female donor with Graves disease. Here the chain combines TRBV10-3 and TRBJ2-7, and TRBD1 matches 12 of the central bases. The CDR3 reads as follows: CAISGRDRGLYEQYF. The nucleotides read TGTGCCATCAGTGGTAGGGACAGGGGGCTGTACGAGCAGTACTTC.